The following is a T cell receptor (beta chain) sequence with its context. The antigen is not known. This record belongs to a study of monozygotic twins with inflammatory bowel disease. Study-level points and caveats: Twins with IBD had fewer clonotypes in common with others than healthy twins, particularly during disease activity. Those with IBD had lower TCRbeta diversity (inverse Simpson) than their healthy co-twins did.

Germline CDR1 reads SEHNR; CDR2 reads FQNEAQ (reference sequence). The CDR3 is 17 amino acids. Staff drew a roughly 2.5 ml blood sample from each donor. TCRdb reprocessed the 5' RACE reads and keeps a single row for each CDR3 protein, giving no DNA. The table lists 150,000 to 200,000 distinct CDR3 sequences. The sequence was obtained from a human donor with ulcerative colitis or Crohn's disease, or a healthy co-twin of an affected twin (not recorded which). This sequence joins TRBV7-9 and TRBJ2-1; TCRdb designates TRBD2, a call that cannot be tested without DNA. Sequencing used blood. The CDR3 spells CASSQLAGSGSYNEQFF.